These 17 T cell receptor beta chains were sequenced from one sample in a study of regulatory T cells in long-lasting Graves disease. TCR beta libraries were built with iRepertoire HTBI primers and Arm-PCR of CDR3 regions. MiXCR, applied by TCRdb to the multiplex PCR reads, yields one record per CDR3 protein. The sample includes approximately 460,000 distinct CDR3 sequences, roughly 17% seen only once; the top ten take around 11%. Time point noted: newly diagnosed GD, antithyroid drugs for less than 3 months. RNA extracted from PBMCs served as the sequencing template. This sample was shared with a second study, whose subject was T cells in Graves' hyperthyroidism and ophthalmopathy.

Sequences were derived from peripheral blood mononuclear cells (PBMCs), sampled at new diagnosis, from a patient treated with antithyroid drugs. These receptors were obtained from a woman aged 30 to 39 with Graves disease.

The sample holds many counts of this clonotype. The V call is TRBV6-1, the J call TRBJ2-2; 8 bases align to TRBD1. Germline V lookup: CDR1 MNHNS, CDR2 SASEGT. V gave up 8 bases and J gave up 0 bases; unmatched junction bases: 8. This CDR3 spans 16 amino acids. In DNA, the CDR3 is TGTGCCAGCGACTCGGGACAGGACGCGAACACCGGGGAGCTGTTTTTT. This translates into CASDSGQDANTGELFF.

This clonotype was detected many times. The V and J genes are TRBV10-2 and TRBJ1-1, with unresolved D. The V and J ends lost 4 bases and 0 bases respectively, with 6 bases between them. This CDR3 contains 13 residues. Looked up from germline, CDR1 is WSHSY and CDR2 is SAAADI. The CDR3 DNA follows: TGCGCCAGCAGTGCAAGAATGAACACTGAAGCTTTCTTT. Its translation: CASSARMNTEAFF.

V is TRBV6-2 or TRBV6-3 and J is TRBJ1-4, with 9 bases lining up with TRBD1. CDR3 length: 18 amino acids. Trimming removed 2 bases from V and 2 bases from J; junction bases left unmatched: 9. The germline gives CDR1 MNHEY, CDR2 SVGEGT. CDR3: CASSYGGRDRATNEKLFF. In DNA form, the CDR3 reads TGTGCCAGCAGTTACGGGGGCCGGGACAGGGCCACTAATGAAAAACTGTTTTTT.

This clonotype was recorded at least ten times. The rearrangement uses TRBV6-1 and TRBJ1-1; the D gene is possibly TRBD1 (5 bases). CDR1 MNHNS and CDR2 SASEGT come from the germline V gene. V was trimmed by 2 bases and J by 6 bases, leaving 19 bases between them. The CDR3 consists of 16 residues. In nucleotides, the CDR3 is TGTGCCAGCAGTGAACTCTGGAGGGGCGGCGGGGCTGAAGCTTTCTTT. It specifies CASSELWRGGGAEAFF.

This clonotype has at least ten counts. The chain employs TRBV2 and TRBJ2-5; 8 bases line up with TRBD1. V gave up 10 bases and J gave up 2 bases; unmatched junction bases: 12. Germline assignment: CDR1 SNHLY and CDR2 FYNNEI. This CDR3 is 15 amino acids long. The DNA for the CDR3 is TGTGCCACAGCCGATGACAGGGGCCATCAAGAGACCCAGTACTTC. Translating it yields CATADDRGHQETQYF.

This clonotype came up many times. This rearrangement joins TRBV19 to TRBJ2-1, with no clear D. Looked up from germline, CDR1 is LNHDA and CDR2 is SQIVND (reference sequence). Trimming cost V 3 bases and J 0 bases, with 9 bases left between them. This CDR3 spans 15 amino acids. The CDR3 bases are TGTGCCAGTAGTATCCAAGTTCGCTCCTACAATGAGCAGTTCTTC. Translation: CASSIQVRSYNEQFF. Filled out from reference TRBV19 and TRBJ2-1, the complete variable domain reads DGGITQSPKYLFRKEGQNVTLSCEQNLNHDAMYWYRQDPGQGLRLIYYSQIVNDFQKGDIAEGYSVSREKKESFPLTVTSAQKNPTAFYLCASSIQVRSYNEQFFGPGTRLTVL.

The chain employs TRBV29-1 and TRBJ2-7, with 9 bases that match TRBD2. This CDR3 contains 13 residues. Trimming at V came to 6 bases and at J to 3 bases, leaving 6 bases not matched to a gene. The germline V gene has CDR1 SQVTM and CDR2 ANQGSEA. CDR3 region: CSVDPSGNYEQYF. CDR3 bases: TGCAGCGTCGACCCTAGCGGGAACTACGAGCAGTACTTC.

This clonotype was seen only a few times. The chain links TRBV10-1 to TRBJ2-2; 9 positions match TRBD2. V lost 6 bases and J lost 1; bases outside the gene matches: 6. Germline V gives CDR1 WNHNN, CDR2 SYGVQD (reference sequence). This CDR3 is 16 amino acids long. The CDR3 DNA is TGCGCCAGCAGCGCGCTAGCGGGATTGAACACCGGGGAGCTGTTTTTT. This codes for CASSALAGLNTGELFF.

The V and J genes are TRBV19 and TRBJ2-1; D not certain. Trimming removed 6 bases from V and 4 bases from J, with 10 bases in between. Germline V gene data show CDR1 as LNHDA and CDR2 as SQIVND (reference sequence). The CDR3 consists of 13 residues. CDR3 sequence (DNA): TGTGCCAGTAGGTGGGGTGGATACAATGAGCAGTTCTTC. This sequence encodes CASRWGGYNEQFF.

Regarding this clonotype: Given a far larger clone just one base away, this is likely a sequencing read error. This chain links TRBV28 with TRBJ2-7, with D tentatively TRBD1 (5 bases). Trimming stripped 6 bases from V and 6 bases from J, with 18 bases between. Looked up from germline, CDR1 is MDHEN and CDR2 is SYDVKM. This CDR3 is built from 14 residues. CDR3: CASSSTLTVGEQYF. The CDR3 DNA follows: TGTGCCAGCAGCTCGACCTTGACAGTTGGCGAGCAGTACTTC.

This clonotype was counted at least ten times. The rearrangement links TRBV14 to TRBJ2-3; D possibly matches TRBD1 or TRBD2 (5 bases each). With 4 bases removed from V and 5 bases from J, the gap between germline ends came to 10 bases. This CDR3 has 13 residues. The germline V gene encodes CDR1 SGHDN and CDR2 FVKESK. The CDR3 protein is CASSRQGEDTQYF. The CDR3 nucleotides read TGTGCCAGCAGCCGTCAGGGAGAAGATACGCAGTATTTT.

The chain has TRBV6-2 or TRBV6-3 and TRBJ2-1, with 11 bases aligning to TRBD2. The CDR3 has 13 amino acids. The V gene end was trimmed by 5 bases and the J gene end by 12 bases; junction bases not matched to a gene: 6. Germline V CDR1 and CDR2: MNHEY, SVGEGT. CDR3 protein: CASSGLAGALQFF. In DNA, the CDR3 is TGTGCCAGCAGTGGACTAGCGGGCGCCCTGCAGTTCTTC.

This clonotype was detected many times. This sequence joins TRBV12-3 or TRBV12-4 and TRBJ2-3; D possibly corresponds to TRBD1 (6 bases). V was shortened by 0 bases and J by 5 bases, with 12 bases between the two germline ends. The CDR3 loop spans 15 amino acids. This CDR3 is CASSLAAGVIDTQYF. For the CDR3, the DNA is TGTGCCAGCAGTTTAGCGGCAGGGGTAATAGATACGCAGTATTTT.

The V and J genes are TRBV28 and TRBJ2-6, with TRBD1 matching 10 bases. V dropped 11 bases and J dropped 3; count of bases not matched to a gene: 4. CDR3 size: 14 residues. The germline gives CDR1 MDHEN, CDR2 SYDVKM. In nucleotides, the CDR3 is TGTGCCGTCCGGGACAGGGGTGGGGCCAACGTCCTGACTTTC. This encodes CAVRDRGGANVLTF.

At least ten counts were recorded for this clonotype. This chain connects TRBV27 to TRBJ2-3; 10 nucleotides line up with TRBD2. V shed 3 bases and J 2 bases; nucleotides not matched to a gene: 5. This CDR3 is 16 amino acids long. From germline, CDR1 is MNHEY and CDR2 SMNVEV (reference sequence). The CDR3 spells CASSFLTSGTTDTQYF. The CDR3, as DNA: TGTGCCAGCAGTTTCTTAACTAGCGGGACCACAGATACGCAGTATTTT.

This clonotype was detected many times. The chain links TRBV30 to TRBJ1-1; D might be TRBD1 (5 bases). The CDR3 extends over 14 amino acids. Germline assignment: CDR1 GTSNPN and CDR2 SVGIG (reference sequence). Trimming removed 0 bases from V and 2 bases from J, with 10 bases in between. The CDR3 DNA sequence: TGTGCCTGGAGTGTAGGGGCGGGAAACACTGAAGCTTTCTTT. Translated: CAWSVGAGNTEAFF.

V usage is TRBV20-1 and J usage is TRBJ2-1; 11 bases map to TRBD2. The V gene's germline CDR1 is DFQATT and CDR2 SNEGSKA (reference sequence). CDR3 length: 14 amino acids. With 4 bases clipped from V and 5 bases from J, the junction kept 4 bases outside the gene matches. The chain's CDR3 is CSATAGLADNEQFF. The CDR3, as DNA: TGCAGTGCTACCGCGGGACTAGCGGACAATGAGCAGTTCTTC.